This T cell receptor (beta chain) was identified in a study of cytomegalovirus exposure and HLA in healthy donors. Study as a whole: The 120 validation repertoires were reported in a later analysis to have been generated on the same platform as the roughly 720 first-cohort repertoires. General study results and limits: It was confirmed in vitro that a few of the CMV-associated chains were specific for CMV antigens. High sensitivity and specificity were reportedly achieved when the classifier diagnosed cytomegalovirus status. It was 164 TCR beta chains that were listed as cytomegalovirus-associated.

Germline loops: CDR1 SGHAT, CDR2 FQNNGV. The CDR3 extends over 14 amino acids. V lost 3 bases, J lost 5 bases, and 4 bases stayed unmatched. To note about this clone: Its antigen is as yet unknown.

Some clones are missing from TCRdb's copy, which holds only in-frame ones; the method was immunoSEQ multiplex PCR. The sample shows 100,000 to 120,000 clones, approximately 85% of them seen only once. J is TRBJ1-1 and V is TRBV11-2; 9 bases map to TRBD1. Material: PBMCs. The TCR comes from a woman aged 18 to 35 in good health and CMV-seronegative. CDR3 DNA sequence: TGTGCCAGCAGCTTCGACAGGGGGGGGACTGAAGCTTTCTTT. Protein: CASSFDRGGTEAFF.